Listed below are T cell receptor beta chains from one sample, sequenced in a study of CD8 T cells in ankylosing spondylitis. TCRdb fed the 5' RACE reads into MiXCR, producing one record per CDR3 protein. Of about 400,000 distinct CDR3 sequences listed, roughly 22% are singletons. The sample taken for sequencing was blood, either unsorted or a sorted T cell fraction (not recorded which). These receptors originate from a male donor with ankylosing spondylitis or in good health (not recorded which). Both conserved end residues are part of each CDR3. D genes are given only for firm matches. Only part of the rows carry a size: once, few, many, or a class if the clone is expanded.

D gene	CDR3 length	V gene	clone size	J gene	CDR3 protein	CDR3 DNA
TRBD1	15	TRBV10-3	few	TRBJ2-1	CAISTGTDPYNEQFF	TGTGCCATCAGTACAGGGACAGATCCCTACAATGAGCAGTTCTTC
TRBD1	16	TRBV12-3/TRBV12-4	many	TRBJ1-2	CASSHPRDRDLVGYTF	TGTGCCAGCAGCCACCCCCGGGACAGGGATCTCGTTGGATACACCTTC
-	12	TRBV29-1	-	TRBJ2-7	CSASGTSSEQYF	TGCAGCGCTTCCGGGACCTCATCCGAGCAGTACTTC
-	13	TRBV27	few	TRBJ2-7	CASSLLPRNEQYF	TGTGCCAGCAGTTTGCTCCCCAGGAACGAGCAGTACTTC
-	15	TRBV12-3/TRBV12-4	-	TRBJ2-6	CASSFQGTGANVLTF	TGTGCCAGCAGTTTCCAGGGGACTGGGGCCAACGTCCTGACTTTC
-	13	TRBV27	-	TRBJ2-5	CASSHQNQETQYF	TGTGCCAGCAGTCACCAGAATCAAGAGACCCAGTACTTC
TRBD2	14	TRBV12-3/TRBV12-4	-	TRBJ2-6	CATGGGWGANVLTF	TGTGCCACCGGGGGAGGGTGGGGGGCCAACGTCCTGACTTTC
TRBD1	14	TRBV20-1	-	TRBJ2-7	CSAKTRGLSYEQYF	TGCAGTGCTAAGACCAGGGGGCTATCCTACGAGCAGTACTTC
-	13	TRBV10-1	-	TRBJ2-2	CASLSGNTGELFF	TGCGCCAGCCTGTCAGGGAACACCGGGGAGCTGTTTTTT
-	15	TRBV5-6	few	TRBJ2-1	CASSLDREPYNEQFF	TGTGCCAGCAGCTTGGACCGGGAGCCCTACAATGAGCAGTTCTTC
TRBD1	14	TRBV12-3/TRBV12-4	few	TRBJ2-1	CASSPGQGMDEQFF	TGTGCCAGCAGTCCCGGACAGGGAATGGATGAGCAGTTCTTC
-	16	TRBV3-1	-	TRBJ2-5	CASSQDWIAAKETQYF	TGTGCCAGCAGCCAAGATTGGATAGCGGCTAAAGAGACCCAGTACTTC
-	15	TRBV3-1	-	TRBJ1-3	CASSQTTNSGNTIYF	TGTGCCAGCAGCCAAACGACAAACTCTGGAAACACCATATATTTT
-	13	TRBV20-1	-	TRBJ2-7	CSAGVPDRYEQYF	TGCAGTGCAGGGGTGCCCGACCGGTACGAGCAGTACTTC
-	15	TRBV11-2	-	TRBJ2-1	CASSLVRGLGNEQFF	TGTGCCAGCAGCTTAGTGCGGGGGCTCGGAAATGAGCAGTTCTTC
-	14	TRBV7-8	-	TRBJ2-3	CASSLGFRADTQYF	TGTGCCAGCAGCTTAGGATTTAGGGCAGATACGCAGTATTTT
TRBD1	15	TRBV20-1	once	TRBJ2-1	CSARDFRDRVYEQFF	TGCAGTGCTAGAGACTTCCGGGACAGGGTTTATGAGCAGTTCTTC
-	13	TRBV20-1	many	TRBJ2-2	CSAPGQNTGELFF	TGCAGTGCACCAGGACAGAACACCGGGGAGCTGTTTTTT
-	17	TRBV27	-	TRBJ2-5	CASSVLGGPAGKETQYF	TGTGCCAGCAGTGTCCTTGGGGGCCCGGCCGGAAAAGAGACCCAGTACTTC
-	15	TRBV28	-	TRBJ2-3	CASSWDSQDTDTQYF	TGTGCCAGCAGTTGGGACTCCCAGGACACGGATACGCAGTATTTT
TRBD1	15	TRBV25-1	few	TRBJ2-7	CASSNRQGQFGEQYF	TGTGCCAGCAGTAACAGACAGGGCCAATTTGGAGAGCAGTACTTC
-	16	TRBV6-1	-	TRBJ1-5	CASSGMVIRSNQPQHF	TGTGCCAGCAGTGGTATGGTAATCAGGAGCAATCAGCCCCAGCATTTT
TRBD2	14	TRBV6-1	few	TRBJ2-7	CASSEVGLLPEQYF	TGTGCCAGCAGTGAAGTGGGACTACTCCCCGAGCAGTACTTC
-	15	TRBV20-1	-	TRBJ2-3	CSATSQGGDTDTQYF	TGCAGTGCTACATCGCAGGGGGGAGACACAGATACGCAGTATTTT
-	13	TRBV10-3	-	TRBJ1-6	CATRDTVGSPLHF	TGTGCCACCCGGGACACCGTGGGTTCACCCCTCCACTTT
-	15	TRBV9	-	TRBJ1-2	CASSDLDRGLHGYTF	TGTGCCAGCAGCGACTTGGACAGAGGTCTCCATGGCTACACCTTC
TRBD2	16	TRBV7-8	many	TRBJ2-1	CASSPPGGGLSVEQFF	TGTGCCAGCAGCCCCCCGGGGGGGGGCTTGAGCGTTGAGCAGTTCTTC
-	17	TRBV6-2/TRBV6-3	-	TRBJ2-7	CASSYSITDANSYEQYF	TGTGCCAGCAGTTACTCGATAACAGACGCCAACTCCTACGAGCAGTACTTC
TRBD1	14	TRBV3-1	-	TRBJ2-1	CASSSSTGSNEQFF	TGTGCCAGCAGCTCCTCGACAGGGAGTAATGAGCAGTTCTTC
TRBD1	14	TRBV6-5	-	TRBJ1-4	CASSYEQGGGKLFF	TGTGCCAGCAGTTACGAACAGGGGGGAGGAAAACTGTTTTTT
TRBD2	13	TRBV20-1	-	TRBJ2-7	CSASIGGAYEQYF	TGCAGTGCTAGCATCGGGGGGGCCTACGAGCAGTACTTC
TRBD1	16	TRBV6-2/TRBV6-3	-	TRBJ2-2	CASDSGQGTYTGELFF	TGTGCCAGCGATTCTGGACAGGGGACTTACACCGGGGAGCTGTTTTTT
TRBD2	15	TRBV7-9	-	TRBJ2-1	CASSLGAGGFNEQFF	TGTGCCAGCAGCTTGGGGGCGGGGGGATTCAATGAGCAGTTCTTC
TRBD1	13	TRBV5-5	-	TRBJ2-1	CASSQGDRGEQFF	TGTGCCAGCAGCCAGGGGGACAGGGGAGAGCAGTTCTTC
-	13	TRBV28	few	TRBJ2-7	CASSSGPAYEQYF	TGTGCCAGCAGCTCCGGACCCGCCTACGAGCAGTACTTC
TRBD1	14	TRBV5-6	-	TRBJ2-1	CASSLPGGWNEQFF	TGTGCCAGCAGCTTGCCAGGGGGTTGGAATGAGCAGTTCTTC
-	15	TRBV28	few	TRBJ2-7	CASSNWGDVPYEQYF	TGTGCCAGCTCAAACTGGGGGGACGTGCCCTACGAGCAGTACTTC
-	16	TRBV18	-	TRBJ2-1	CASSPPTGRDYNEQFF	TGTGCCAGCTCACCACCGACAGGAAGGGACTACAATGAGCAGTTCTTC
-	15	TRBV7-6	few	TRBJ2-4	CASSLGPSRADIQYF	TGTGCCAGCAGCTTAGGCCCCTCCAGGGCTGACATTCAGTACTTC
TRBD2	14	TRBV10-3	-	TRBJ2-7	CATQTSGGHNEQYF	TGTGCCACTCAGACTAGCGGGGGGCATAACGAGCAGTACTTC
TRBD1	12	TRBV29-1	-	TRBJ2-7	CSVLDRAAEQYF	TGCAGCGTTTTGGACAGGGCAGCCGAGCAGTACTTC
TRBD1	16	TRBV12-3/TRBV12-4	few	TRBJ2-1	CASSNDRGGPYNEQFF	TGTGCCAGCAGTAATGACAGGGGTGGGCCCTACAATGAGCAGTTCTTC